This paragraph reports one T cell receptor beta chain. V trimming: 5 bases; J trimming: 5 bases; junction bases outside the gene matches: 7. The CDR3 runs to 14 residues. The germline V gene encodes CDR1 SEHNR and CDR2 FQNEAQ (reference sequence). This sample stems from a study of blood T cell repertoires in COVID-19. On the study more broadly: COVID-19 samples, acute and convalescent, were from the United States, Italy and Spain. PBMCs, B-cell-depleted T cells, or T cells were the source of the cDNA or gDNA that made up the material.

Study processing details: Amplification from reference gene primers served as the basis for estimated nucleated cell counts. The method was immunoSEQ multiplex PCR; TCRdb's version includes in-frame clones alone and lacks a portion of them. V, J and clone size derive from that table, while D and trimming were established from the DNA sequence. The table shows about 86,000 clones, with 65% to 85% occurring only once. Sequencing was done on a sample of peripheral blood. The chain recombines TRBV7-9 with TRBJ2-5; the match to TRBD1 covers 8 bases. This receptor was taken from a man aged 65 to 79 with acute or convalescent COVID-19. CDR3 DNA: TGTGCCAGCAGCAAGACAGGGGATGGGGAGACCCAGTACTTC. Translating it yields CASSKTGDGETQYF.